This TCR beta chain was sequenced during a study of shared clonotypes between healthy human individuals. Measured with immunoSEQ multiplex PCR; TCRdb has only the in-frame clones, and not every one. The sample shows approximately 600,000 clones, around 96% of them seen only once. CD8 cells regarded as naive lacked CD45RO, were positively chosen for CCR7, and omitted terminally differentiated effector memory CD45RA+ cells. Points on this clone: Its target is not known.

CDR1 and CDR2 from the germline V gene are LNHDA and SQIVND (reference sequence). This CDR3 region has 13 residues. Trimming pared 5 bases from V and 6 bases from J, leaving 13 bases between. Broader study findings: Some clonotypes were shared by all four sorted-subset donors, while others were not shared. The non-shared ones had lower generation probabilities than the shared ones. Between a few donors, naive CD4 clonotypes were shared at a level of around 4.9%.

The clonotype was recovered from a woman under 40 in good health. V and J are TRBV19 and TRBJ1-1; D unclear. The sequencing sample was made of naive CD8+ T cells sorted from blood. In DNA, the CDR3 is TGTGCCAGTAGTCCTGCGTCTCCCGCTGAAGCTTTCTTT. This codes for CASSPASPAEAFF.